These T cell receptor beta chains were read from a single sample in a study of blood T cells in healthy people across ages. TCRdb redid the calling of the 5' RACE reads with MiXCR, one entry per CDR3 protein. This sample yields some 1.1 million distinct CDR3 sequences, of which around two fifths are seen a single time; roughly 13% belongs to the top ten. Sample: blood. These receptors originate from a man between 18 and 35 years old in good health. Each CDR3 is given with its conserved first and last residue. The order of the fields is clone size, V gene, D gene, J gene, CDR3 DNA, CDR3 protein. A D gene is named only where the DNA matches it firmly. Size tells how often a clone was seen (once, few, many) or the class of an expanded clone, and some rows leave it out.

-	TRBV20-1	-	TRBJ1-4	TGCAGTGCTCACCCGGGGCGGGGAGAAAAACTGTTTTTT	CSAHPGRGEKLFF
-	TRBV15	-	TRBJ1-2	TGTGCCACCAGCAGAGGAAAGGGAAGGCAAGCTAACTATGGCTACACCTTC	CATSRGKGRQANYGYTF
few	TRBV11-1	-	TRBJ2-1	TGTGCCAGCAGCTTAGTGGTCTCCTACAATGAGCAGTTCTTC	CASSLVVSYNEQFF
many	TRBV12-3/TRBV12-4	-	TRBJ2-3	TGTGCCAGCAGTTATCAGGGGTCAGATACGCAGTATTTT	CASSYQGSDTQYF
-	TRBV4-3	TRBD2	TRBJ2-7	TGCGCCAGCAGCCATTATGCGGGGGGCTCCTACGAGCAGTACTTC	CASSHYAGGSYEQYF
-	TRBV5-1	-	TRBJ2-5	TGCGCCAGCAGCTTGGGGGACCCAAGCCAAGAGACCCAGTACTTC	CASSLGDPSQETQYF
-	TRBV27	-	TRBJ2-5	TGTGCCAGCAGACCCGGACAGGGAGCGGGGGAGACCCAGTACTTC	CASRPGQGAGETQYF
-	TRBV6-5	-	TRBJ1-2	TGTGCCAGCAGTTACACCAGGGGCAGGAACTATGGCTACACCTTC	CASSYTRGRNYGYTF
few	TRBV7-2	-	TRBJ1-5	TGTGCCAGCAGCTTAAGTTGGGCGGGAGATCAGCCCCAGCATTTT	CASSLSWAGDQPQHF
few	TRBV20-1	-	TRBJ1-1	TGCAGTGCTAGACGGACAGTTCCGTCGAACACTGAAGCTTTCTTT	CSARRTVPSNTEAFF
few	TRBV20-1	TRBD2	TRBJ2-3	TGCAGTGCTAGGGGACTAGCGGGGGGCCCAGATACGCAGTATTTT	CSARGLAGGPDTQYF
-	TRBV29-1	TRBD1	TRBJ1-2	TGCAGCACCCAAGACCGGGACAGGCCCGGCTACACCTTC	CSTQDRDRPGYTF
many	TRBV5-1	TRBD1	TRBJ2-1	TGCGCCAGCAGCTCCGTAGACAGGGCGGTATTCAATGAGCAGTTCTTC	CASSSVDRAVFNEQFF
-	TRBV7-9	-	TRBJ1-1	TGTGCCAGCAGCCAACCCCGGACCCGCACTGAAGCTTTCTTT	CASSQPRTRTEAFF
few	TRBV20-1	TRBD1	TRBJ1-2	TGCAGTGCTAGGCCCACAGGGGTGGCCTATGGCTACACCTTC	CSARPTGVAYGYTF
few	TRBV20-1	-	TRBJ2-7	TGCAGTGCTAGTGGGTCCGTAGGACACGAGTCCTACGAGCAGTACTTC	CSASGSVGHESYEQYF
few	TRBV7-9	-	TRBJ1-6	TGTGCCAGCAGCTTTCTTGGGACGGTTAATTCACCCCTCCACTTT	CASSFLGTVNSPLHF
-	TRBV6-5	-	TRBJ1-1	TGTGCCAGCAGTTCCCTCTCCCTTGGTCCCGGTCCCACTGAAGCTTTCTTT	CASSSLSLGPGPTEAFF
-	TRBV12-3/TRBV12-4	-	TRBJ2-1	TGTGCCAGCAGTTTGGAGACCCTCCCATACAATGAGCAGTTCTTC	CASSLETLPYNEQFF
few	TRBV7-9	-	TRBJ2-1	TGTGCCAGCAGCTTAGGAGGACAGCGCTCCTACAATGAGCAGTTCTTC	CASSLGGQRSYNEQFF
many	TRBV20-1	-	TRBJ2-7	TGCAGTGCTAGATCCCGGGACTACGAGCAGTACTTC	CSARSRDYEQYF
few	TRBV20-1	-	TRBJ1-2	TGCAGTGCTAGAGATCTAGGGCGGAACTATGGCTACACCTTC	CSARDLGRNYGYTF
-	TRBV14	-	TRBJ1-1	TGTGCCAGCAGCCAAGTCGGCGGACTGGCACTGTATGAAGCTTTCTTT	CASSQVGGLALYEAFF
-	TRBV13	-	TRBJ1-1	TGTGCCAGCGGGCAGGCTGATACTGAAGCTTTCTTT	CASGQADTEAFF
few	TRBV4-1	-	TRBJ1-1	TGCGCCAGCAGCCAAGATCAGTGGGTCCGTTCTTTCTTT	CASSQDQWVRSFF
few	TRBV5-1	TRBD1	TRBJ2-1	TGCGCCAGCAGCTCCGAGGGACAGCCGAATGAGCAGTTCTTC	CASSSEGQPNEQFF
-	TRBV27	TRBD2	TRBJ2-1	TGTGCCAGCAGGGACGGGACTAGCTCCTACAATGAGCAGTTCTTC	CASRDGTSSYNEQFF
-	TRBV18	-	TRBJ1-2	TGTGCCAGCTCACCATGGACAGCTACCTATGGCTACACCTTC	CASSPWTATYGYTF
many	TRBV9	-	TRBJ2-3	TGTGCCAGCAGCGTAACAGGTGGCCGTCCAGATACGCAGTATTTT	CASSVTGGRPDTQYF
-	TRBV20-1	-	TRBJ1-1	TGCAGCGGCCGACCGAACACTGAAGCTTTCTTT	CSGRPNTEAFF
-	TRBV7-3	-	TRBJ2-3	TGTGCCAGCAGCTTAAAACCCCTAGCGAGCACAGATACGCAGTATTTT	CASSLKPLASTDTQYF
few	TRBV9	TRBD2	TRBJ2-1	TGTGCCAGCAGCGTAGAGGGACTAGGCGTCGATGAGCAGTTCTTC	CASSVEGLGVDEQFF
-	TRBV14	-	TRBJ2-7	TGTGCCAGCAGGCGGACTGTTTGGGACGAGCAGTACTTC	CASRRTVWDEQYF
once	TRBV4-3	TRBD1	TRBJ1-5	TGCGCCAGCAGCCAAGATGGGACAGGGCTACATCGGCCCCAGCATTTT	CASSQDGTGLHRPQHF
many	TRBV4-2	TRBD1	TRBJ2-7	TGTGCCAGCAGCCAAGGGACAGGGGACTACGAGCAGTACTTC	CASSQGTGDYEQYF
-	TRBV12-3/TRBV12-4	-	TRBJ1-3	TGTGCCAGCAGAAGAGATAATCAACCGCCGAGCTCTGGAAACACCATATATTTT	CASRRDNQPPSSGNTIYF
-	TRBV5-1	-	TRBJ1-2	TGCGCCAGCAGTGAGGGGAATAACTATGGCTACACCTTC	CASSEGNNYGYTF
few	TRBV20-1	TRBD2	TRBJ2-1	TGCAGTGCTTTCACTAGCGCCAATGAGCAGTTCTTC	CSAFTSANEQFF
many	TRBV29-1	-	TRBJ2-1	TGCAGCGTTGACAGGGGCGGGGTTCAGAGGAACAATGAGCAGTTCTTC	CSVDRGGVQRNNEQFF
-	TRBV27	TRBD1	TRBJ1-6	TGTGCCAGCAGTGTGGGACAGGGGTCTTCATCACCCCTCCACTTT	CASSVGQGSSSPLHF
few	TRBV6-5	TRBD1	TRBJ2-5	TGTGCCAGCAGAAATACCGGGACAGAGCAAGAGACCCAGTACTTC	CASRNTGTEQETQYF
few	TRBV6-2/TRBV6-3	TRBD2	TRBJ2-7	TGTGCCAGCAGAGCCTCGGGACTAGCCTACAATGAGCAGTACTTC	CASRASGLAYNEQYF
few	TRBV20-1	TRBD1	TRBJ1-1	TGCAGTGCTAGAGCTAGGACAGGCGAGAACACTGAAGCTTTCTTT	CSARARTGENTEAFF
-	TRBV20-1	-	TRBJ2-4	TGCAGTGCTTTACAGGGTTTTCCCAAAAACATTCAGTACTTC	CSALQGFPKNIQYF
-	TRBV7-9	-	TRBJ1-2	TGTGCCAGCACCTCGGGGGATCTAGGCTACACCTTC	CASTSGDLGYTF
-	TRBV7-9	TRBD1	TRBJ1-1	TGTGCCGGGACCGGGACAGCAAACACTGAAGCTTTCTTT	CAGTGTANTEAFF
few	TRBV12-3/TRBV12-4	-	TRBJ2-1	TGTGCCAGCAGTTTAGCGAGTGGGGGCGATGAGCAGTTCTTC	CASSLASGGDEQFF